This TCR beta chain was recovered during a study of shared clonotypes between healthy human individuals. In the CD4+ fraction, cells were divided into CD45RA+ naive and CD45RA-negative memory subsets. About this clone itself: Other nucleotide sequences in the sample specify the same CDR3.

The V and J ends lost 4 bases and 5 bases respectively, with 15 bases between them. CDR3 length equals 14 residues. CDR1 MNHNS and CDR2 SASEGT come from the germline V gene. Using immunoSEQ multiplex PCR, the repertoire was profiled, and TCRdb retains in-frame clones only, with some absent. The sample contains about 2.4 million clones, roughly 93% of which appear only once. Sequencing was done on a sample of naive CD4+ T cells from PBMCs. Subset given: CD45RA+ positively selected. The chain combines TRBV6-1 with TRBJ2-7; D is perhaps TRBD1 or TRBD2 (5 bases each). This clonotype was obtained from a man aged 18 to 30 in good health. Some clones in this sample may be carry-over from other donors' samples. CDR3 coding DNA: TGTGCCAGCAGTGCCCTCGAGGGGCCCGACGAGCAGTACTTC. Amino acid sequence: CASSALEGPDEQYF.